The T cell receptor beta chain under discussion was sequenced for a study of human T cells and chemical hapten exposure. Overall study: 2% DPC applied to a roughly 2 cm by roughly 2 cm arm area sensitized donors.

Time point defined: pre-sensitization, week 0. Treatment here: therapeutic diphenylcyclopropenone sensitization with weekly scalp DPC. The authors extracted total RNA from unfractionated whole blood. In TCRdb, the RACE reads were re-called with MiXCR into one record per CDR3 protein. This sample has roughly 100,000 distinct CDR3 sequences, with approximately 12% found just once. This clonotype was recorded at least ten times. Losses at the gene ends were 3 bases for V and 6 bases for J; bases not matched to a gene: 4. CDR3 length: 14 residues. Looked up from germline, CDR1 is SEHNR and CDR2 is FQNEAQ (reference sequence).

This specimen was whole blood, taken in connection with sensitization to the hapten diphenylcyclopropenone (DPC). The TCR was taken from a woman aged 45 to 65 with alopecia areata. Some clones in this sample may be carry-over from other donors' samples. This chain connects TRBV7-9 to TRBJ2-4; TRBD2 matches at 8 bases. This CDR3 is CASSFQGLGNIQYF. CDR3 nucleotides: TGTGCCAGCAGCTTCCAGGGACTAGGAAACATTCAGTACTTC.